The 25 T cell receptor beta chains below come from one sample, sequenced in a study of T cell repertoires in cytomegalovirus infection. The antigens for these receptors are not known. One entry per CDR3 protein, called by TCRdb with MiXCR from the reads. This table holds 570,000 or so distinct CDR3 sequences, around two fifths found once. The starting material was cultured PBMCs, obtained from culture after CMV antigen stimulation. Receptors originate from a human donor in good health (CMV status not recorded). Some clones in this sample may be carry-over from other donors' samples.

This clonotype came up a few times. This rearrangement joins TRBV4-3 to TRBJ2-3; TRBD2 agrees at 10 bases. Germline lookup yields CDR1 LGHNA and CDR2 YSLEER. The CDR3 extends over 15 amino acids. V lost 2 bases, J lost 4 bases, and 3 bases stayed unmatched. The CDR3 sequence: CASSQLAGVPDTQYF. The CDR3 DNA is TGCGCCAGCAGCCAACTAGCGGGAGTCCCAGATACGCAGTATTTT.

The gene calls are TRBV12-3 or TRBV12-4 and TRBJ2-7; 8 nucleotides align to TRBD1. CDR3 length: 12 amino acids. V trimming: 10 bases; J trimming: 1 base; junction bases outside the gene matches: 3. In DNA, the CDR3 is TGTGCCACGAGGGACAGGTCCTACGAGCAGTACTTC. It yields the protein CATRDRSYEQYF.

This CDR3 reads CASNKGGTGNTIYF. The CDR3 DNA sequence: TGTGCCAGCAATAAAGGGGGTACTGGAAACACCATATATTTT. V is TRBV6-6 and J is TRBJ1-3; possible D gene TRBD1, 6 bases. Germline V gene data show CDR1 as MNHNY and CDR2 as SVGAGI (reference sequence). This CDR3 is built from 14 residues. Trimming shortened V by 7 bases and J by 2 bases, and 12 bases separated the two germline ends.

The chain couples TRBV15 to TRBJ2-3; D is perhaps TRBD1 or TRBD2 (5 bases each). The CDR3 loop spans 17 amino acids. Deletions cut 0 bases from V and 3 bases from J, with 16 bases between. Germline V gene sequence: CDR1 LNHNV, CDR2 YYDKDF (reference sequence). The CDR3 loop is CATSRDRGRVGTDTQYF. CDR3 DNA sequence: TGTGCCACCAGCAGAGACCGGGGCAGGGTGGGGACAGATACGCAGTATTTT.

The V gene is TRBV6-1, the J gene TRBJ2-7; possibly TRBD2 for D (7 bases). Between the trimmed V and J ends, which lost 3 bases and 4 bases, there was a span of 16 bases. In germline, CDR1 is MNHNS, CDR2 SASEGT. The CDR3 is made up of 15 amino acids. CDR3 DNA: TGTGCCAGCAGTGATCCTGGGGGGGCGCGTTACGAGCAGTACTTC. It encodes CASSDPGGARYEQYF.

The chain links TRBV7-8 to TRBJ2-3, with D unresolved. In germline, CDR1 is SGHVS, CDR2 FQNEAQ. This CDR3 region has 14 residues. V lost 2 bases and J 4 bases, leaving 10 bases between the germline ends. CDR3 in amino acids: CASSLLARADTQYF. The CDR3 coding sequence is TGTGCCAGCAGCTTACTTGCTCGGGCAGATACGCAGTATTTT.

The chain joins TRBV6-6 to TRBJ2-2; TRBD2 agrees at 12 bases. Looked up from germline, CDR1 is MNHNY and CDR2 is SVGAGI (reference sequence). This CDR3 is built from 16 residues. J gave up 5 bases and V 5 bases, and 6 bases lay outside the gene matches. The CDR3 DNA is TGTGCCAGCAGTAAAATCGGACTAGCGGGAACCGGGGAGCTGTTTTTT. This sequence encodes CASSKIGLAGTGELFF.

The rearrangement links TRBV7-6 to TRBJ2-5; 13 bases map to TRBD2. V shed 7 bases, J shed 5 bases, and the junction held 10 bases outside the gene matches. CDR3 length: 16 residues. Germline lookup yields CDR1 SGHVS and CDR2 FNYEAQ. The CDR3 reads CASTLTSGGPGETQYF. The DNA for the CDR3 is TGTGCCAGCACCCTGACTAGCGGGGGGCCAGGGGAGACCCAGTACTTC.

This clonotype has a handful of counts. V and J are TRBV7-6 and TRBJ2-7; no firm D call. Germline V gene lookup returns CDR1 SGHVS and CDR2 FNYEAQ. This CDR3 is 12 amino acids long. V lost 1 base and J 6 bases, leaving 7 bases between the germline ends. CDR3: CASSLESFEQYF. The CDR3 DNA reads as TGTGCCAGCAGCTTAGAGTCATTCGAGCAGTACTTC.

The chain couples TRBV12-5 to TRBJ1-6; D is perhaps TRBD1 (5 bases). The CDR3 totals 13 residues. The germline gives CDR1 LGHNT, CDR2 FRNRAP. Trimming left V 2 bases short and J 11 bases short, with 10 bases between. DNA of the CDR3: TGTGCTAGTGGTTTGCCAGGGTTGGCACCCCTCCACTTT. Translated, it gives CASGLPGLAPLHF. Together with reference TRBV12-5 and TRBJ1-6, the CDR3 gives the full variable domain: DARVTQTPRHKVTEMGQEVTMRCQPILGHNTVFWYRQTMMQGLELLAYFRNRAPLDDSGMPKDRFSAEMPDATLATLKIQPSEPRDSAVYFCASGLPGLAPLHFGNGTRLTVT.

J is TRBJ2-3 and V is TRBV20-1; 8 positions match TRBD2. Germline V lookup: CDR1 DFQATT, CDR2 SNEGSKA (reference sequence). V dropped 5 bases and J dropped 4; count of bases not matched to a gene: 8. This CDR3 has 14 amino acids. CDR3 coding DNA: TGCAGTGCTCCACGGGGGGGCCCGGCAGATACGCAGTATTTT. Residues: CSAPRGGPADTQYF.

This clonotype was found a few times. The chain uses TRBV25-1 and TRBJ2-7; D is ambiguous. The CDR3 contains 12 residues. Trimming stripped 4 bases from V and 0 bases from J, with 4 bases between. Germline assignment: CDR1 MGHDK and CDR2 SYGVNS. The CDR3 loop reads CASSAPSYEQYF. CDR3 coding DNA: TGTGCCAGCAGTGCCCCCTCCTACGAGCAGTACTTC.

This chain connects TRBV7-2 to TRBJ1-2; D unclear. This CDR3 is built from 16 residues. The germline gives CDR1 SGHTA, CDR2 FQGNSA. V lost 5 bases, J lost 1 base, and 17 bases lay in between. CDR3 residues: CASSRSSGNDNYGYTF. The CDR3 DNA follows: TGTGCCAGCAGCAGAAGCTCTGGCAATGATAACTATGGCTACACCTTC.

This clonotype turned up a few times. The chain couples TRBV7-2 to TRBJ2-7; the D is unclear. V lost 4 bases to trimming and J lost 2 bases, with 12 bases between them. The CDR3 runs to 14 residues. Per germline, CDR1 SGHTA and CDR2 FQGNSA. The CDR3 spells CASSSDGSTYEQYF. DNA of the CDR3: TGTGCCAGCAGCTCGGACGGCTCTACCTACGAGCAGTACTTC.

The V call is TRBV20-1, the J call TRBJ1-1; no clear D. Trimming pared 0 bases from V and 0 bases from J, leaving 20 bases between. The CDR3 consists of 18 residues. In germline, CDR1 is DFQATT, CDR2 SNEGSKA (reference sequence). The CDR3: CSAREGSGAGNMNTEAFF. In DNA, the CDR3 is TGCAGTGCTAGAGAAGGTTCGGGTGCAGGAAACATGAACACTGAAGCTTTCTTT.

The chain employs TRBV7-2 and TRBJ2-5; D is uncertain. Per the germline V gene, CDR1 is SGHTA and CDR2 is FQGNSA. The CDR3 covers 12 residues. V lost 5 bases to trimming and J lost 10 bases, with 14 bases between them. CDR3 sequence (DNA): TGTGCCAGCAGCAACGTCCCAATGGACCAGTACTTC. This translates into CASSNVPMDQYF. The full variable domain, its missing parts supplied by reference TRBV7-2 and TRBJ2-5, is GAGVSQSPSNKVTEKGKDVELRCDPISGHTALYWYRQSLGQGLEFLIYFQGNSAPDKSGLPSDRFSAERTGGSVSTLTIQRTQQEDSAVYLCASSNVPMDQYFGPGTRLLVL.

The chain joins TRBV6-2 or TRBV6-3 to TRBJ1-5; D is possibly TRBD1 (5 bases). Looked up from germline, CDR1 is MNHEY and CDR2 is SVGEGT. V lost 0 bases, J lost 7 bases, and 13 bases lay in between. The CDR3 extends over 15 amino acids. CDR3 loop: CASSYSAQGGQPQHF. CDR3 bases: TGTGCCAGCAGTTACTCTGCTCAGGGCGGCCAGCCCCAGCATTTT.

This clonotype appeared a few times. V is TRBV20-1 and J is TRBJ2-2; D not certain. V lost 0 bases, J lost 5 bases, and 13 bases lay in between. The CDR3 totals 15 residues. Per the germline V gene, CDR1 is DFQATT and CDR2 is SNEGSKA (reference sequence). This CDR3 reads CSARDQGIHTGELFF. The CDR3 region has the DNA TGCAGTGCTAGAGATCAAGGAATTCATACCGGGGAGCTGTTTTTT.

The chain joins TRBV7-2 to TRBJ1-5; D remains unclear. This CDR3 is 14 amino acids long. Germline V lookup: CDR1 SGHTA, CDR2 FQGNSA. V lost 3 bases to trimming and J lost 0 bases, with 6 bases between them. CDR3 DNA sequence: TGTGCCAGCAGCTTTTATAATAGCAATCAGCCCCAGCATTTT. This translates into CASSFYNSNQPQHF.

This clonotype has a handful of counts. The chain carries TRBV27 and TRBJ1-5; D gene ambiguous. Germline V gene lookup returns CDR1 MNHEY and CDR2 SMNVEV (reference sequence). The CDR3 spans 14 residues. V lost 3 bases to trimming and J lost 5 bases, with 11 bases between them. The CDR3 bases are TGTGCCAGCAGTTTTTCGGGGAGGCATCAGCCCCAGCATTTT. Amino acids: CASSFSGRHQPQHF.

The chain recombines TRBV27 with TRBJ2-7; TRBD2 aligns across 9 bases. From germline, CDR1 is MNHEY and CDR2 SMNVEV (reference sequence). The J segment lost 6 bases and the V segment lost 4 bases, leaving 7 bases of the junction unmatched. The CDR3 sequence is 14 residues long. CDR3 bases: TGTGCCAGCAGTTCGGGACTAGCACTCTCCGAGCAGTACTTC. Its protein product is CASSSGLALSEQYF.

This clonotype has a handful of counts. The chain has TRBV7-2 and TRBJ2-1; D might be TRBD2 (5 bases). The CDR3 covers 16 residues. V was trimmed by 5 bases and J by 4 bases, leaving 18 bases between them. Looked up from germline, CDR1 is SGHTA and CDR2 is FQGNSA. CDR3 bases: TGTGCCAGCAGCCCGGTGAGGGAGTGGGGTTACAATGAGCAGTTCTTC. Translating gives CASSPVREWGYNEQFF.

The chain links TRBV7-2 to TRBJ2-3; a possible D gene is TRBD2 (6 bases). V shed 1 base and J shed 4 bases, with 9 bases lying between them. The length of the CDR3 is 14 residues. Germline-derived CDR1 and CDR2 are SGHTA and FQGNSA. The CDR3 protein is CASSLDAGPDTQYF. CDR3 nucleotides: TGTGCCAGCAGCTTAGACGCGGGACCAGATACGCAGTATTTT.

The rearrangement uses TRBV19 and TRBJ1-1; tentative D call: TRBD1 (5 bases). Deletions cut 1 base from V and 2 bases from J, with 20 bases between. Germline V gives CDR1 LNHDA, CDR2 SQIVND (reference sequence). The CDR3 spans 18 residues. The CDR3 region has the DNA TGTGCCAGTAGTATAGCGTCGGGGGGACGGGTTCTTAACACTGAAGCTTTCTTT. Translated, it gives CASSIASGGRVLNTEAFF.

This clonotype was seen only a few times. This sequence joins TRBV7-2 and TRBJ2-3; D is ambiguous. Trimming took 3 bases from V and 0 from J, leaving 10 bases between them. This CDR3 is built from 15 residues. Germline lookup yields CDR1 SGHTA and CDR2 FQGNSA. The CDR3 bases are TGTGCCAGCAGCTTCGGACGGCCCAGCACAGATACGCAGTATTTT. Translating gives CASSFGRPSTDTQYF.